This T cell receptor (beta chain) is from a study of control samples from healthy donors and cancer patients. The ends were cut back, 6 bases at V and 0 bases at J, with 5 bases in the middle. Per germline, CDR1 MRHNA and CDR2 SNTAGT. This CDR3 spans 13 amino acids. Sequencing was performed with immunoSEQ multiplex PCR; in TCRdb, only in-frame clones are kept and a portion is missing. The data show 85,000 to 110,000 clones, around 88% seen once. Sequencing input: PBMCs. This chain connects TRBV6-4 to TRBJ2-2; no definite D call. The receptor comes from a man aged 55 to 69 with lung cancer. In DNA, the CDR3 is TGTGCCAGCAGGGAATCGAACACCGGGGAGCTGTTTTTT. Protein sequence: CASRESNTGELFF.